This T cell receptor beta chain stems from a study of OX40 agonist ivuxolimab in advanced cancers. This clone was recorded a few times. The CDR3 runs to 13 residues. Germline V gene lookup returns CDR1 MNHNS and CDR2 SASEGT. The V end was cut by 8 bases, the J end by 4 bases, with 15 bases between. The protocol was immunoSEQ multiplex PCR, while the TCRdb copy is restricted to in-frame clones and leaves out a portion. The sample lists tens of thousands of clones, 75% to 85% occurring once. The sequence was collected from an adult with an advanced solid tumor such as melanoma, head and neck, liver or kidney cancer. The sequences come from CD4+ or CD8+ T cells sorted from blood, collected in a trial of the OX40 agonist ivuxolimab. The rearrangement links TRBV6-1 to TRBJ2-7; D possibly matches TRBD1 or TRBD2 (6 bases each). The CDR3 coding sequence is TGTGCCAGCGGGAAGGGGGGCTCTTACGAGCAGTACTTC. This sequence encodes CASGKGGSYEQYF.